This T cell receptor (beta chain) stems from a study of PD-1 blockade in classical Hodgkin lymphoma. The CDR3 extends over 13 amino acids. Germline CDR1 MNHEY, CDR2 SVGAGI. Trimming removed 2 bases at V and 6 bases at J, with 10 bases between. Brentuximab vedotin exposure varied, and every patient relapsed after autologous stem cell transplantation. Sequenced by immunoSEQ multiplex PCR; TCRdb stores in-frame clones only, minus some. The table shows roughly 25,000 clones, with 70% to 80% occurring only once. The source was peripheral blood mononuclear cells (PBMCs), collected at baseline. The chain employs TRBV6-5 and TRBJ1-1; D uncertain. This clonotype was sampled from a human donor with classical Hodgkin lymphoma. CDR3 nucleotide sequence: TGTGCCAGCAGTTACGGAGGAAACGCTGAAGCTTTCTTT. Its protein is CASSYGGNAEAFF.